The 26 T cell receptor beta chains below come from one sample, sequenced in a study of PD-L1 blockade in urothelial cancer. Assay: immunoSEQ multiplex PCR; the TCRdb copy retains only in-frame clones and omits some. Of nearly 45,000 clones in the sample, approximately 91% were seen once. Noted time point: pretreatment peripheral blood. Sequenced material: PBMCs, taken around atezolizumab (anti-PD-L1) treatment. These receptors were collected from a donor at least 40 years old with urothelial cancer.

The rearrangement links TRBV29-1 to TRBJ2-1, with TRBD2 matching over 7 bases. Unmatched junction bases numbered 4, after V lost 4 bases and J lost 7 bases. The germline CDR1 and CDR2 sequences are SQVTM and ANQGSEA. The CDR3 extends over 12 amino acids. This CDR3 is CSVGTRLNEQFF. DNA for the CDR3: TGCAGCGTTGGGACTAGGTTAAATGAGCAGTTCTTC.

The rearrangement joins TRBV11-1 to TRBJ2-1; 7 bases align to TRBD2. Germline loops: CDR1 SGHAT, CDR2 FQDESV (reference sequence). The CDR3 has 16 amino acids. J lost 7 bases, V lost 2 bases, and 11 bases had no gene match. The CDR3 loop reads CASSLWGRTGGNEQFF. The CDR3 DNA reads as TGTGCCAGCAGCTTATGGGGCCGGACGGGGGGAAATGAGCAGTTCTTC. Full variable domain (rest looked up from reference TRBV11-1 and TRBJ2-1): EAEVAQSPRYKITEKSQAVAFWCDPISGHATLYWYRQILGQGPELLVQFQDESVVDDSQLPKDRFSAERLKGVDSTLKIQPAELGDSAMYLCASSLWGRTGGNEQFFGPGTRLTVL.

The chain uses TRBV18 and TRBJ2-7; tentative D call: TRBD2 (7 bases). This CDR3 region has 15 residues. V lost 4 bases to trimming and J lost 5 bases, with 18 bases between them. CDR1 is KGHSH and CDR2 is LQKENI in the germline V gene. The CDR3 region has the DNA TGTGCCAGCTCACGCGTAGGGGGGGACGTCCACGAGCAGTACTTC. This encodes CASSRVGGDVHEQYF.

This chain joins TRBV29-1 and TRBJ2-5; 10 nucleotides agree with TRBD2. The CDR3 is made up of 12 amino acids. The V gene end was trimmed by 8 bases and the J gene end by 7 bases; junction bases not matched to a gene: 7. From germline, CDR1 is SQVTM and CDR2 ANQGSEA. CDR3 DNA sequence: TGCAGCACTTCTAGCGGGAGCGGGACCCAGTACTTC. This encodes CSTSSGSGTQYF.

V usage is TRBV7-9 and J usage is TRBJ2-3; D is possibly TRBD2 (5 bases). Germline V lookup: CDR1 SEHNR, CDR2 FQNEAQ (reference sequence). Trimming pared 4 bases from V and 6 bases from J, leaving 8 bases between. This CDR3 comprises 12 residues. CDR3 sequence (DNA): TGTGCCAGCAGCTCCCCGGGGGATACGCAGTATTTT. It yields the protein CASSSPGDTQYF.

The CDR3: CASSFRLAGYTDTQYF. The CDR3 nucleotides read TGTGCCAGCAGCTTCCGCCTAGCGGGATACACAGATACGCAGTATTTT. This sequence joins TRBV7-9 and TRBJ2-3; 9 bases match TRBD2. The CDR3 has 16 residues. Germline V gene data show CDR1 as SEHNR and CDR2 as FQNEAQ (reference sequence). V trimming: 3 bases; J trimming: 2 bases; junction bases outside the gene matches: 6. Full variable domain (remainder filled in from reference TRBV7-9 and TRBJ2-3): DTGVSQNPRHKITKRGQNVTFRCDPISEHNRLYWYRQTLGQGPEFLTYFQNEAQLEKSRLLSDRFSAERPKGSFSTLEIQRTEQGDSAMYLCASSFRLAGYTDTQYFGPGTRLTVL.

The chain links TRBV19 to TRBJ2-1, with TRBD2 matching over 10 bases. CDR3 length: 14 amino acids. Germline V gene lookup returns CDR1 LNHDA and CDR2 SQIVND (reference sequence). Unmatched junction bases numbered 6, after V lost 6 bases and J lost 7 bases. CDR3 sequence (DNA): TGTGCCAGTAGCACTAGCGGGATGCGAAATGAGCAGTTCTTC. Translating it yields CASSTSGMRNEQFF.

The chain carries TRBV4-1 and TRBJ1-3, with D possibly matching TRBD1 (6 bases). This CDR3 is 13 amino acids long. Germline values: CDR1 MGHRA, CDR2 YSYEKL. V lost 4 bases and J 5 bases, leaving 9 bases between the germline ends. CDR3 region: CASSPGHRNTIYF. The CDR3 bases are TGCGCCAGCAGCCCGGGACACCGAAACACCATATATTTT.

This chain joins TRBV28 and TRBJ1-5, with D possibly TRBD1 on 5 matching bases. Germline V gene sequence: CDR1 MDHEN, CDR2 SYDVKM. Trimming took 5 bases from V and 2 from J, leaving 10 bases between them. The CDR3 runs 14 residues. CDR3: CASSPGLGNQPQHF. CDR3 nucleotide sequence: TGTGCCAGCAGTCCAGGGTTGGGCAATCAGCCCCAGCATTTT. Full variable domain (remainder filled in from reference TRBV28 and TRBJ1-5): DVKVTQSSRYLVKRTGEKVFLECVQDMDHENMFWYRQDPGLGLRLIYFSYDVKMKEKGDIPEGYSVSREKKERFSLILESASTNQTSMYLCASSPGLGNQPQHFGDGTRLSIL.

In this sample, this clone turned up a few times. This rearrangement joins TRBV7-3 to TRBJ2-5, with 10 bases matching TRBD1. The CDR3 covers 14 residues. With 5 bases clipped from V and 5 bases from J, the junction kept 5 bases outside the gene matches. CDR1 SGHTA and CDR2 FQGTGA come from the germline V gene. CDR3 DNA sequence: TGTGCCAGCAGCCCGACAGGGGGCGGGGAGACCCAGTACTTC. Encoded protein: CASSPTGGGETQYF.

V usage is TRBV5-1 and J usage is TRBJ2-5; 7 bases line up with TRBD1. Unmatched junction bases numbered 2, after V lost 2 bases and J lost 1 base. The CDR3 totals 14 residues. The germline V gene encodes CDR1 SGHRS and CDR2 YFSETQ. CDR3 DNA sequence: TGCGCCAGCAGCTTCGGGGACAGCCAAGAGACCCAGTACTTC. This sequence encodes CASSFGDSQETQYF.

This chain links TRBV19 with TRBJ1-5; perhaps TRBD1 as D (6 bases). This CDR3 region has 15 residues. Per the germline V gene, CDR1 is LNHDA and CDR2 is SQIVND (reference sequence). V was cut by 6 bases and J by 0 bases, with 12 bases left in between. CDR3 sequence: CASRERGFSNQPQHF. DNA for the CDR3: TGTGCCAGTAGGGAGAGGGGGTTTAGCAATCAGCCCCAGCATTTT. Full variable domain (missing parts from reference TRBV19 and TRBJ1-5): DGGITQSPKYLFRKEGQNVTLSCEQNLNHDAMYWYRQDPGQGLRLIYYSQIVNDFQKGDIAEGYSVSREKKESFPLTVTSAQKNPTAFYLCASRERGFSNQPQHFGDGTRLSIL.

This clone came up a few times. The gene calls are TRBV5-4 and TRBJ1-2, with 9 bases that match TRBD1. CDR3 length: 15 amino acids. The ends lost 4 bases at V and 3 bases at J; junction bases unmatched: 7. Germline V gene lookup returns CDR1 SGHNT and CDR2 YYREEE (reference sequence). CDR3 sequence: CASSTRDRAYYGYTF. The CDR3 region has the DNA TGTGCCAGCAGCACCCGGGACAGGGCCTACTATGGCTACACCTTC.

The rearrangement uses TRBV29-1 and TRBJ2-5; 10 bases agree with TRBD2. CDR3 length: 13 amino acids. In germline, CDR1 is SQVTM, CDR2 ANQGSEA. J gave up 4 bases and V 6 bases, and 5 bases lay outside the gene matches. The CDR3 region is CSVRLAGVETQYF. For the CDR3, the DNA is TGCAGCGTCCGGCTAGCGGGAGTAGAGACCCAGTACTTC.

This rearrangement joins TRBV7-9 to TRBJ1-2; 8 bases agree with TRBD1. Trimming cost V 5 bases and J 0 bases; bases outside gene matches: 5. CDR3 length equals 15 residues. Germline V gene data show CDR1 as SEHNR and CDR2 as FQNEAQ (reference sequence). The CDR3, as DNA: TGTGCCAGCAGCAGCAGACAGGGGCCTAACTATGGCTACACCTTC. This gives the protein CASSSRQGPNYGYTF.

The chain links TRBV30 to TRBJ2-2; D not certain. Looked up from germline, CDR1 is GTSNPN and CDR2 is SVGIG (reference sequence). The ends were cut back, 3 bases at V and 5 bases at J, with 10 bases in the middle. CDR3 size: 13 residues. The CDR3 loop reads CAWSAPGTGELFF. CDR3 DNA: TGTGCCTGGAGCGCCCCCGGTACCGGGGAGCTGTTTTTT.

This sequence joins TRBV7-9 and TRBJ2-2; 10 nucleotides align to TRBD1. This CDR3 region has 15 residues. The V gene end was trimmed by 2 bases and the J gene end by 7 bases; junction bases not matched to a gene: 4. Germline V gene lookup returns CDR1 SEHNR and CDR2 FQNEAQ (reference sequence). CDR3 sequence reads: CASSLRGQGIGELFF. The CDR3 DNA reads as TGTGCCAGCAGCTTAAGGGGACAGGGGATCGGGGAGCTGTTTTTT.

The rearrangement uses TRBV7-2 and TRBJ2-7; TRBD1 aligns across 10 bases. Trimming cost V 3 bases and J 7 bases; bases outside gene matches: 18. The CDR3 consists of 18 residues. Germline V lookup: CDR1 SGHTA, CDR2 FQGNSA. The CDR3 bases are TGTGCCAGCAGCTTGGCCGCCAGCCTTGGGACAGGGGTTAGGGAGCAGTACTTC. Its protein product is CASSLAASLGTGVREQYF.

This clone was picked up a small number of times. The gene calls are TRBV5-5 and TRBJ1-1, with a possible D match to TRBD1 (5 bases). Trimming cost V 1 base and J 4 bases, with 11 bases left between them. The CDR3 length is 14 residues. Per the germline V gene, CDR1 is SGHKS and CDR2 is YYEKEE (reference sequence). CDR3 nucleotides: TGTGCCAGCAGCTTGCCCGGGAGGGGCACTGAAGCTTTCTTT. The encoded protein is CASSLPGRGTEAFF.

The CDR3 loop reads CAISGGGGEKLFF. The CDR3 DNA sequence: TGTGCCATCAGTGGAGGCGGTGGAGAAAAACTGTTTTTT. The chain employs TRBV10-3 and TRBJ1-4, with unresolved D. Between the trimmed V and J ends, which lost 4 bases and 8 bases, there was a span of 11 bases. This CDR3 contains 13 residues. CDR1 is ENHRY and CDR2 is SYGVKD in the germline V gene.

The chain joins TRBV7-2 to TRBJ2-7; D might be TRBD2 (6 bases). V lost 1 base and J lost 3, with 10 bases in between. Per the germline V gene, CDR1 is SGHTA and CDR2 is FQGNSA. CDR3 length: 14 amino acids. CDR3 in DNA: TGTGCCAGCAGCTTAGGGGGGGTTCGCTACGAGCAGTACTTC. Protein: CASSLGGVRYEQYF.

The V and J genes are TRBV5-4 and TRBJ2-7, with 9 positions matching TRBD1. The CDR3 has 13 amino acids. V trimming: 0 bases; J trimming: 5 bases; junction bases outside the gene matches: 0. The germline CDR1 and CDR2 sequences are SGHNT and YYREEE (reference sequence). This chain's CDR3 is CASSLGDRDEQYF. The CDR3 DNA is TGTGCCAGCAGCTTGGGGGACAGGGACGAGCAGTACTTC.

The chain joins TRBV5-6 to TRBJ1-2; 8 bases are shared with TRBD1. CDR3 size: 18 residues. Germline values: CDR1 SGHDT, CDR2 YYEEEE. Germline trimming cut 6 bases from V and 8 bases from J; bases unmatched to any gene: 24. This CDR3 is CASTLGPPTGVPPLGYTF. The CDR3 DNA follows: TGTGCCAGCACCCTTGGTCCCCCGACAGGGGTCCCCCCCCTGGGCTACACCTTC.

This CDR3 reads CASTPGGGANQPQHF. Here the CDR3 DNA reads TGTGCCAGCACCCCGGGAGGTGGTGCCAATCAGCCCCAGCATTTT. V gene TRBV6-5 combines with J gene TRBJ1-5; unclear D gene. The CDR3 covers 15 residues. With 7 bases removed from V and 3 bases from J, the gap between germline ends came to 16 bases. Germline V CDR1 and CDR2: MNHEY, SVGAGI.

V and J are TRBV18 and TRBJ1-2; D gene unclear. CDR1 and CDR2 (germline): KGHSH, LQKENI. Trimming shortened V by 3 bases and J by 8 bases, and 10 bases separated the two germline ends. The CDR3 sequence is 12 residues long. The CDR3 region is CASSPGIEGYTF. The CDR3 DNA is TGTGCCAGCTCACCCGGTATTGAGGGCTACACCTTC.

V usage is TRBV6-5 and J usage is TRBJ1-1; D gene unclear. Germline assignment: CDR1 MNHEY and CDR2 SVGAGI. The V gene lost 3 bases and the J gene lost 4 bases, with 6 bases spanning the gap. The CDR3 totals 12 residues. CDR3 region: CASSYGGTEAFF. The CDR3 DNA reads TGTGCCAGCAGTTATGGCGGCACTGAAGCTTTCTTT.